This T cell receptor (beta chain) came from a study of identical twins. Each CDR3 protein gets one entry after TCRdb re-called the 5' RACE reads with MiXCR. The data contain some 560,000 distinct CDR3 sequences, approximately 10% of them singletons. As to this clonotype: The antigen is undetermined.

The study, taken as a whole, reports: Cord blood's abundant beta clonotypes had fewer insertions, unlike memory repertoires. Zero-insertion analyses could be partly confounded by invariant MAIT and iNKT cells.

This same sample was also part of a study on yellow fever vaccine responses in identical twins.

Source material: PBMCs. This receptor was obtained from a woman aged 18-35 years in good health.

The CDR3 is CASSVGRGALYEQYF. CDR3 nucleotides: TGTGCCAGCAGCGTGGGGCGGGGGGCACTCTACGAGCAGTACTTC. The V call is TRBV9, the J call TRBJ2-7; 8 nucleotides agree with TRBD2. CDR3 length: 15 residues. Trimming cost V 2 bases and J 3 bases; bases outside gene matches: 7. Per germline, CDR1 SGDLS and CDR2 YYNGEE. Drawing the rest from reference TRBV9 and TRBJ2-7, the complete variable domain is DSGVTQTPKHLITATGQRVTLRCSPRSGDLSVYWYQQSLDQGLQFLIQYYNGEERAKGNILERFSAQQFPDLHSELNLSSLELGDSALYFCASSVGRGALYEQYFGPGTRLTVT.